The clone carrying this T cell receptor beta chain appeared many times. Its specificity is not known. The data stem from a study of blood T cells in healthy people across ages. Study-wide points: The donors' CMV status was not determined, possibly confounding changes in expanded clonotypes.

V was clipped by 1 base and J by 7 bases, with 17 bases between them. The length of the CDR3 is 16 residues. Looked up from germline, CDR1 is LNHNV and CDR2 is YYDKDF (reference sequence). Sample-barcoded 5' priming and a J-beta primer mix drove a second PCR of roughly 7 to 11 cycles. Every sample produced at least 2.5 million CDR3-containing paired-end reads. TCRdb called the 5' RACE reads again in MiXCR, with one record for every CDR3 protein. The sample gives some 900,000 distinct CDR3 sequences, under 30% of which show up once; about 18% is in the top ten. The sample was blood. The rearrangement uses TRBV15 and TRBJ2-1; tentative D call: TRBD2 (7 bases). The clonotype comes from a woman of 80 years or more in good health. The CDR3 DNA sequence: TGTGCCACCAGCAGAGCAGGGGCGGGGGCCCGGAATGAGCAGTTCTTC. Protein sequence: CATSRAGAGARNEQFF. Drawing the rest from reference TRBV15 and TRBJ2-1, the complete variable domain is DAMVIQNPRYQVTQFGKPVTLSCSQTLNHNVMYWYQQKSSQAPKLLFHYYDKDFNNEADTPDNFQSRRPNTSFCFLDIRSPGLGDTAMYLCATSRAGAGARNEQFFGPGTRLTVL.